This TCR beta chain was recovered during a study of T cells in Graves' hyperthyroidism and ophthalmopathy. Study outcomes and limitations: Blood samples included most of the expanded thyroid clonotypes exceeding 0.001.

Notes on this clonotype: What it binds is not known.

Trimming took off 1 base at V and 4 bases at J, with 8 bases between the two ends. CDR1 and CDR2 (germline): LNHDA, SQIVND (reference sequence). The CDR3 is 14 amino acids. Exclusion of patients followed from uncontrolled infection, other autoimmune disease, pregnancy or lactation. Diagnoses rested on clinical symptoms, serum thyroxine and TRAb, thyroid ultrasound and orbital computed tomography. TCR beta CDR3 regions were amplified from RNA. Carried out on the TCR CDR3, a first-round RT-PCR used the HTBI primer set. TCRdb reprocessed the multiplex PCR reads via MiXCR and lists one record per CDR3 protein. The data show about 420,000 distinct CDR3 sequences, less than 20% seen once.

The origin of this receptor is a woman aged 18 to 35 with Graves' hyperthyroidism. The sample comprised blood. The chain is built from TRBV19 and TRBJ1-5; D uncertain. The CDR3 nucleotides read TGTGCCAGTAGTATAGGGCTCCCTAATCAGCCCCAGCATTTT. It encodes CASSIGLPNQPQHF.